The clone carrying this T cell receptor (beta chain) has just a few counts. Its antigen is undetermined. TCRdb recomputed calls from the 5' RACE reads with MiXCR, one row per CDR3 protein. The sample holds some 460,000 distinct CDR3 sequences, approximately 14% seen once. V dropped 6 bases and J dropped 4 bases, with 7 bases sitting between them. The V gene's germline CDR1 is MDHEN and CDR2 SYDVKM. The CDR3 has 12 amino acids. The data stem from a study of identical twins. The study, taken as a whole, reports: Insertions were reduced in abundant cord blood beta clonotypes but not in memory repertoires. Excess sharing by twins proved weaker in beta out-of-frame sequences.

These same data were also listed under a study on yellow fever vaccine responses in identical twins.

The chain is built from TRBV28 and TRBJ2-1; a possible D gene is TRBD1 (6 bases). The receptor was isolated from a woman in her late teens or twenties in good health. The source material was CD4+ T cells sorted from blood. The CDR3 DNA sequence: TGTGCCAGCAGACAGGGATACAATGAGCAGTTCTTC. Its translation: CASRQGYNEQFF.